This T cell receptor (beta chain) was identified during a study of T cell responses to AZD1222 COVID-19 vaccine. Profiled with immunoSEQ multiplex PCR; TCRdb holds only in-frame clones, not every one. The repertoire holds 120,000 to 150,000 clones, with around 89% as singletons. Per the germline V gene, CDR1 is SEHNR and CDR2 is FQNEAQ (reference sequence). There are 13 residues in the CDR3. Germline trimming cut 5 bases from V and 4 bases from J; bases unmatched to any gene: 4. This specimen was peripheral blood, taken on day 0 of MenACWY control vaccination. This clonotype was obtained from an adult in good health. The chain uses TRBV7-9 and TRBJ1-2, with 7 bases fitting TRBD1. The CDR3 coding sequence is TGTGCCAGCAGCCGACAGGGACGCTATGGCTACACCTTC. It yields the protein CASSRQGRYGYTF.